This T cell receptor (beta chain) was sequenced for a study of T cell responses to AZD1222 COVID-19 vaccine. Notes on this clone: Its antigen is not known.

Study findings and constraints: The study found vaccine-associated CD4 TCRs spanning spike, dominant at 160-218 and 743-854. Targets within unmutated variant regions were reportedly found for nearly half of spike-specific TCRs. Vaccination with two AZD1222 doses was followed by a rise in Spike-specific TCR breadth and depth. The donor group comprised mostly white British people and more females; the analysis possibly underestimated clonal diversity.

Sequencing used immunoSEQ multiplex PCR; TCRdb keeps in-frame clones, though not all of them. The sample contains 150,000 to 200,000 clones, about 88% of which appear only once. The CDR3 loop spans 13 amino acids. The V gene lost 4 bases and the J gene lost 5 bases, with 13 bases spanning the gap. Germline lookup yields CDR1 SGHNT and CDR2 YYREEE (reference sequence). The TCR was taken from an adult who received the AZD1222 COVID-19 vaccine. The chain links TRBV5-4 to TRBJ2-7; maybe TRBD1 (6 bases). Specimen: peripheral blood, collected 28 days after the second AZD1222 dose. The CDR3 DNA reads as TGTGCCAGCAGCCACAACAGGGCCCACGAGCAGTACTTC. Protein: CASSHNRAHEQYF.